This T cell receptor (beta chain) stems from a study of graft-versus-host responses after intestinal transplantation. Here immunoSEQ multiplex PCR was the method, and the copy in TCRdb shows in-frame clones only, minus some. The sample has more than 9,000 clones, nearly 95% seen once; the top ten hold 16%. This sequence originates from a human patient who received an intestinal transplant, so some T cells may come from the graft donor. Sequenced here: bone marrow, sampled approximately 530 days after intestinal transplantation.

CDR3 amino acids: CASSPPPGGNQPQHF. CDR3 DNA: TGTGCCAGCTCACCACCGCCAGGTGGGAATCAGCCCCAGCATTTT. The V gene is TRBV18, the J gene TRBJ1-5; no clear D gene. CDR3 length: 15 residues. Trimming pared 0 bases from V and 4 bases from J, leaving 10 bases between. CDR1 and CDR2 (germline): KGHSH, LQKENI.